The 19 T cell receptor beta chains below were found in one sample sequenced in a study of control samples from healthy donors and cancer patients. The table came from immunoSEQ multiplex PCR; TCRdb's copy has only in-frame clones and leaves some out. The repertoire holds about 120,000 clones, approximately 84% seen once, with under 2% in the top ten. Sequencing was carried out using blood. These receptors were collected from a man aged 18-30 years in good health.

CDR3 region: CASRPRQLMNTEAFF. In DNA, the CDR3 is TGTGCCAGCCGACCGCGACAGCTCATGAACACTGAAGCTTTCTTT. The genes are TRBV27 and TRBJ1-1; D may be TRBD1 (5 bases). Deletions cut 8 bases from V and 0 bases from J, with 16 bases between. The CDR3 length is 15 residues. Germline V gene data show CDR1 as MNHEY and CDR2 as SMNVEV (reference sequence).

This chain joins TRBV6-5 and TRBJ1-1; D unclear. CDR1 is MNHEY, CDR2 SVGAGI, per germline. The germline V and J ends were trimmed by 2 bases and 2 bases, with 9 bases remaining between them. There are 14 residues in the CDR3. The CDR3 region is CASSYGPVNTEAFF. The CDR3 nucleotides are TGTGCCAGCAGTTACGGGCCGGTAAACACTGAAGCTTTCTTT.

The chain couples TRBV7-9 to TRBJ1-1; TRBD1 matches at 10 bases. The germline CDR1 and CDR2 sequences are SEHNR and FQNEAQ (reference sequence). V dropped 5 bases and J dropped 10; count of bases not matched to a gene: 10. The CDR3 covers 14 residues. The CDR3 DNA reads TGTGCCAGCAGCAGGGGACAGGGGCCCAGTGGAGCTTTCTTT. Translation gives CASSRGQGPSGAFF.

J is TRBJ1-2 and V is TRBV30; TRBD1 might be the D (6 bases). The germline V gene has CDR1 GTSNPN and CDR2 SVGIG (reference sequence). V was cut by 8 bases and J by 4 bases, with 14 bases left in between. The CDR3 totals 12 residues. The CDR3 reads CAGYRTVYGYTF. DNA for the CDR3: TGTGCCGGATACAGGACAGTCTATGGCTACACCTTC.

The chain uses TRBV28 and TRBJ1-2; TRBD1 is a possible D gene (5 bases). Germline assignment: CDR1 MDHEN and CDR2 SYDVKM. This CDR3 is 16 amino acids long. V shed 5 bases and J shed 2 bases, with 18 bases lying between them. CDR3 in amino acids: CASSVLPLTENYGYTF. The CDR3 coding sequence is TGTGCCAGCAGTGTACTACCCCTGACAGAAAACTATGGCTACACCTTC.

The J gene is TRBJ2-7, the V gene TRBV12-3 or TRBV12-4, with D perhaps matching TRBD2 (6 bases). Trimming shortened V by 6 bases and J by 2 bases, and 11 bases separated the two germline ends. CDR3 length equals 13 residues. CDR3 region: CASSRGTPYEQYF. The CDR3, as DNA: TGTGCCAGCAGCCGGGGGACTCCCTACGAGCAGTACTTC.

This clone appeared a single time. The rearrangement uses TRBV15 and TRBJ2-2; D possibly uses TRBD1 or TRBD2 (5 bases each). The V gene lost 0 bases and the J gene lost 4 bases, with 15 bases spanning the gap. CDR3 length: 17 residues. Germline lookup yields CDR1 LNHNV and CDR2 YYDKDF (reference sequence). CDR3 in amino acids: CATSRDTGGWGTGELFF. DNA for the CDR3: TGTGCCACCAGCAGAGATACAGGCGGGTGGGGCACCGGGGAGCTGTTTTTT.

The chain recombines TRBV7-3 with TRBJ1-4, with D maybe TRBD1 (6 bases). Per germline, CDR1 SGHTA and CDR2 FQGTGA. The CDR3 has 13 amino acids. The V end was cut by 3 bases, the J end by 8 bases, with 10 bases between. CDR3 nucleotide sequence: TGTGCCAGCAGCTTGGGGGCCTACGAAAAACTGTTTTTT. It is translated as CASSLGAYEKLFF.

CDR3 residues: CASSAGDRNYGYTF. The DNA of the CDR3 is TGTGCCAGCAGTGCAGGGGACCGAAACTATGGCTACACCTTC. V usage is TRBV2 and J usage is TRBJ1-2; perhaps TRBD1 as D (6 bases). The CDR3 loop spans 14 amino acids. Germline V gene lookup returns CDR1 SNHLY and CDR2 FYNNEI. Trimming removed 4 bases from V and 2 bases from J, with 11 bases in between.

This clone was counted a single time. This same CDR3 is encoded by further DNA sequences in the sample. The gene calls are TRBV4-3 and TRBJ2-3; 13 bases line up with TRBD2. This CDR3 has 17 residues. The J segment lost 2 bases and the V segment lost 0 bases, leaving 2 bases of the junction unmatched. The germline V gene encodes CDR1 LGHNA and CDR2 YSLEER. The CDR3: CASSQELAGGPTDTQYF. In DNA form, the CDR3 reads TGCGCCAGCAGCCAAGAACTAGCGGGAGGGCCCACAGATACGCAGTATTTT.

This sequence joins TRBV4-3 and TRBJ1-5; D not certain. The CDR3 loop spans 16 amino acids. Germline V gene lookup returns CDR1 LGHNA and CDR2 YSLEER. Deletions cut 1 base from V and 0 bases from J, with 10 bases between. Written as DNA, the CDR3 is TGCGCCAGCAGCCAAGGTGGAGCCCTTAGCAATCAGCCCCAGCATTTT. Amino acids: CASSQGGALSNQPQHF.

This chain links TRBV4-2 with TRBJ2-7; possibly TRBD1 or TRBD2 for D (5 bases each). The CDR3 is 16 residues long. V lost 0 bases and J 2 bases, leaving 14 bases between the germline ends. Germline V gene sequence: CDR1 LGHNA, CDR2 YNFKEQ. The CDR3 loop is CASSQDWGTLTYEQYF. CDR3 sequence (DNA): TGTGCCAGCAGCCAAGATTGGGGGACCTTAACCTACGAGCAGTACTTC.

The gene calls are TRBV5-1 and TRBJ2-1; D might be TRBD1 (6 bases). With 3 bases removed from V and 7 bases from J, the gap between germline ends came to 17 bases. Germline CDR1 is SGHRS and CDR2 is YFSETQ. The CDR3 is made up of 15 amino acids. The CDR3 reads CASSSGTIQWNEQFF. The DNA for the CDR3 is TGCGCCAGCAGCTCCGGGACAATTCAATGGAATGAGCAGTTCTTC.

V gene TRBV5-1 combines with J gene TRBJ2-2, with 9 nucleotides matching TRBD1. After removal of 0 bases from V and 5 bases from J, the junction contained 5 bases not matched to a gene. Germline V lookup: CDR1 SGHRS, CDR2 YFSETQ. The CDR3 spans 16 residues. In nucleotides, the CDR3 is TGCGCCAGCAGCTTGGACAGGGGGCTAGGGACCGGGGAGCTGTTTTTT. It encodes CASSLDRGLGTGELFF.

The J gene is TRBJ1-2, the V gene TRBV6-5; 9 bases match TRBD1. The CDR3 spans 14 residues. Germline trimming cut 8 bases from V and 7 bases from J; bases unmatched to any gene: 11. In germline, CDR1 is MNHEY, CDR2 SVGAGI. The CDR3 nucleotides are TGTGCCAGCGCCCCTTGGACAGGGGAAATTGGCTACACCTTC. This translates into CASAPWTGEIGYTF.

The J gene is TRBJ2-5, the V gene TRBV12-3 or TRBV12-4, with TRBD2 identical over 7 bases. With 6 bases clipped from V and 2 bases from J, the junction kept 3 bases outside the gene matches. The CDR3 covers 13 residues. CDR3: CASRGGFQETQYF. The CDR3 nucleotides read TGTGCCAGCAGGGGGGGGTTTCAAGAGACCCAGTACTTC.

The chain carries TRBV5-6 and TRBJ2-7, with TRBD2 as a possible D gene (6 bases). The CDR3 is 15 residues long. Germline CDR1 reads SGHDT; CDR2 reads YYEEEE. The V end lost 3 bases, the J end lost 1 base, and 14 bases lay between the germline ends. The CDR3 DNA is TGTGCCAGCAGCTCGGGACTTCCCATATCCTACGAGCAGTACTTC. Protein product: CASSSGLPISYEQYF.

The chain uses TRBV4-1 and TRBJ1-1; D is unclear. The CDR3 runs 13 residues. Per germline, CDR1 MGHRA and CDR2 YSYEKL. V shed 0 bases and J shed 11 bases, with 13 bases lying between them. CDR3 loop: CASSQDPAGEAFF. The CDR3 DNA is TGCGCCAGCAGCCAAGACCCCGCCGGTGAGGCTTTCTTT.

V is TRBV5-1 and J is TRBJ2-1; D perhaps matches TRBD2 (5 bases). The CDR3 runs 14 residues. Trimming removed 2 bases from V and 5 bases from J, with 11 bases in between. CDR1 and CDR2 (germline): SGHRS, YFSETQ. CDR3: CASSFGGSNNEQFF. The CDR3, as DNA: TGCGCCAGCAGCTTCGGCGGGTCTAACAATGAGCAGTTCTTC. The full variable domain, its missing parts supplied by reference TRBV5-1 and TRBJ2-1, is KAGVTQTPRYLIKTRGQQVTLSCSPISGHRSVSWYQQTPGQGLQFLFEYFSETQRNKGNFPGRFSGRQFSNSRSEMNVSTLELGDSALYLCASSFGGSNNEQFFGPGTRLTVL.